The present TCR beta chain was sequenced within a study of T cells in Graves' hyperthyroidism and ophthalmopathy. Only a few counts were recorded for this clonotype. This CDR3 has 15 residues. The germline V gene has CDR1 MDHEN and CDR2 SYDVKM. The junction had 5 bases not matched to a gene; V was cut back by 3 bases and J by 3 bases. It was RNA transcripts that yielded the amplified TCR beta CDR3 regions. RT-PCR in the first round (using the HTBI primer set) targeted the TCR CDR3. MiXCR, run by TCRdb on the multiplex PCR reads, gives a single entry per CDR3 protein. The sample consists of 300,000 to 400,000 distinct CDR3 sequences, around a sixth of them appearing once.

The specimen was blood. This sequence joins TRBV28 and TRBJ2-3; TRBD2 matches at 8 bases. The clonotype comes from a woman aged 45-65 years with Graves' hyperthyroidism. The CDR3 spells CASSFGGGDTDTQYF. CDR3 in DNA: TGTGCCAGCAGTTTCGGGGGGGGCGATACAGATACGCAGTATTTT.